These 13 T cell receptor beta chains originate from one sample sequenced in a study of technical replicates of blood from several donors (TCRdb year 2017). The method was the immunoSEQ multiplex PCR assay. TCRdb retrieved this table from immuneACCESS and kept in-frame rearrangements only. Not all clones are present; in checked studies, unresolved V genes account for under half, and no reason is known for the remainder. For this sample the table gives tens of thousands of clones, of which roughly four fifths were detected only once. The biggest ten clones account for roughly 3.7% of the sample. The material sequenced was PBMCs. These receptors all stem from a human donor in good health. Some clones in this sample may be carry-over from other donors' samples.

This chain connects TRBV19 to TRBJ2-1; 10 nucleotides agree with TRBD1. Germline values: CDR1 LNHDA, CDR2 SQIVND (reference sequence). The CDR3 totals 14 residues. V shed 5 bases, J shed 6 bases, and the junction held 4 bases outside the gene matches. The CDR3 reads CASSPGQGFNEQFF. The CDR3 DNA is TGTGCCAGTAGTCCGGGACAGGGGTTCAATGAGCAGTTCTTC.

The genes are TRBV6-1 and TRBJ2-5, with 7 positions matching TRBD2. Germline CDR1 MNHNS, CDR2 SASEGT. The CDR3 is 13 amino acids. Trimming at V came to 4 bases and at J to 9 bases, leaving 8 bases not matched to a gene. CDR3 loop: CASSVGGIDAQYF. The CDR3 DNA reads as TGTGCCAGCAGTGTCGGGGGGATTGACGCCCAGTACTTC.

The chain uses TRBV6-5 and TRBJ1-1, with D maybe TRBD1 (5 bases). V lost 5 bases, J lost 3 bases, and 16 bases lay in between. The CDR3 loop spans 15 amino acids. Germline CDR1 reads MNHEY; CDR2 reads SVGAGI. This chain's CDR3 is CASSPTGGVHTEAFF. The CDR3 region has the DNA TGTGCCAGCAGTCCCACGGGAGGGGTACACACTGAAGCTTTCTTT.

The rearrangement joins TRBV6-5 to TRBJ1-3, with D possibly being TRBD1 (6 bases). Germline CDR1 MNHEY, CDR2 SVGAGI. The CDR3 consists of 15 residues. Trimming cost V 3 bases and J 6 bases, with 15 bases left between them. The CDR3 DNA reads as TGTGCCAGCAGTTATTCTTGGGGGCTCGTAAACACCATATATTTT. This gives the protein CASSYSWGLVNTIYF.

This clone was counted only a few times. CDR3 DNA sequence: TGCAGCGCCCGAAGGGGGACAGGCGCGTACGAGCAGTACTTC. It translates to CSARRGTGAYEQYF. J is TRBJ2-7 and V is TRBV29-1; 8 nucleotides match TRBD1. J gave up 4 bases and V 7 bases, and 12 bases lay outside the gene matches. The CDR3 sequence is 14 residues long. The V gene's germline CDR1 is SQVTM and CDR2 ANQGSEA.

The chain is built from TRBV2 and TRBJ2-7; possibly TRBD2 for D (5 bases). V was clipped by 6 bases and J by 4 bases, with 19 bases between them. Germline CDR1 is SNHLY and CDR2 is FYNNEI. The CDR3 is made up of 15 amino acids. The CDR3, as DNA: TGTGCCAGCAGGGATATTGCCCGGGGAGTATACGAGCAGTACTTC. The encoded protein is CASRDIARGVYEQYF.

The chain carries TRBV2 and TRBJ2-1, with 12 positions matching TRBD2. CDR1 SNHLY and CDR2 FYNNEI come from the germline V gene. The junction had 8 bases not matched to a gene; V was cut back by 4 bases and J by 10 bases. This CDR3 is 15 amino acids long. CDR3: CASSGSSGRAREQFF. The CDR3 DNA follows: TGTGCCAGCAGTGGCTCTAGCGGGAGGGCCAGGGAGCAGTTCTTC.

The V and J genes are TRBV15 and TRBJ1-1, with D possibly TRBD1 on 5 matching bases. Trimming removed 0 bases from V and 6 bases from J, with 14 bases in between. Germline V gene sequence: CDR1 LNHNV, CDR2 YYDKDF (reference sequence). CDR3 length: 15 residues. CDR3 in DNA: TGTGCCACCAGCAGAGATGGGAAACCGGGGGCTGAAGCTTTCTTT. Translation: CATSRDGKPGAEAFF.

The V and J genes are TRBV6-1 and TRBJ1-5; D is perhaps TRBD1 (6 bases). CDR3 size: 15 residues. Trimming stripped 4 bases from V and 1 base from J, with 11 bases between. The V gene's germline CDR1 is MNHNS and CDR2 SASEGT. The CDR3 reads CASSVLGASNQPQHF. CDR3 coding DNA: TGTGCCAGCAGTGTATTGGGGGCGAGCAATCAGCCCCAGCATTTT.

The chain joins TRBV7-9 to TRBJ2-1; 8 bases line up with TRBD1. V gave up 0 bases and J gave up 7 bases; unmatched junction bases: 8. The germline V gene encodes CDR1 SEHNR and CDR2 FQNEAQ (reference sequence). The CDR3 is 16 residues long. The CDR3 loop reads CASSLASGQGENEQFF. CDR3 DNA: TGTGCCAGCAGCTTAGCATCAGGACAGGGCGAAAATGAGCAGTTCTTC.

V gene TRBV27 combines with J gene TRBJ1-5; unclear D gene. V gave up 5 bases and J gave up 4 bases, with 18 bases separating them. The CDR3 sequence is 16 residues long. Germline assignment: CDR1 MNHEY and CDR2 SMNVEV (reference sequence). The CDR3, as DNA: TGTGCCAGCAGTCCCCGGCAGAGGGTGAGGAATCAGCCCCAGCATTTT. Translating gives CASSPRQRVRNQPQHF.

This chain connects TRBV4-1 to TRBJ2-5; 9 bases fit TRBD2. The CDR3 totals 15 residues. The V and J ends lost 1 base and 4 bases, in that order; junction bases with no gene match: 4. The germline CDR1 and CDR2 sequences are MGHRA and YSYEKL. The CDR3 bases are TGCGCCAGCAGCCAAGGGTGGCGGGAGGGAGAGACCCAGTACTTC. It specifies CASSQGWREGETQYF.

The chain couples TRBV5-6 to TRBJ1-6; 9 nucleotides match TRBD1. Germline CDR1 SGHDT, CDR2 YYEEEE. V lost 3 bases to trimming and J lost 7 bases; unmatched junction nucleotides: 5. The CDR3 length is 15 residues. The DNA of the CDR3 is TGTGCCAGCAGCTCCCGGGACAGGGTGAATTCACCCCTCCACTTT. Its protein product is CASSSRDRVNSPLHF.